This T cell receptor beta chain is from a study of early T cells in non-severe SARS-CoV-2 infection. This clonotype has ten or more counts. Per the germline V gene, CDR1 is LNHNV and CDR2 is YYDKDF (reference sequence). Trimming left V 2 bases short and J 8 bases short, with 13 bases between. This CDR3 spans 14 amino acids. TCRdb reprocessed the 5' RACE reads with MiXCR, giving one entry per CDR3 protein. The sample consists of tens of thousands of distinct CDR3 sequences, about 4.5% of them appearing once. The rearrangement links TRBV15 to TRBJ2-1, with D maybe TRBD2 (6 bases). The material was whole blood, obtained at baseline. This receptor was identified in an adult who was a healthcare worker with PCR-confirmed SARS-CoV-2 infection or an uninfected control (not recorded which). CDR3 residues: CATSRFGGYHEQFF. Written as DNA, the CDR3 is TGTGCCACCAGCAGATTCGGAGGGTACCATGAGCAGTTCTTC. The full variable domain, with the rest looked up from reference TRBV15 and TRBJ2-1, is DAMVIQNPRYQVTQFGKPVTLSCSQTLNHNVMYWYQQKSSQAPKLLFHYYDKDFNNEADTPDNFQSRRPNTSFCFLDIRSPGLGDTAMYLCATSRFGGYHEQFFGPGTRLTVL.